This T cell receptor (beta chain) was captured by sequencing in a study of PD-1 blockade in classical Hodgkin lymphoma. Overall study context: A 3 mg/kg intravenous dose of nivolumab was received by patients every 2 weeks.

No patient escaped relapse after autologous stem cell transplantation, and brentuximab vedotin exposure varied. Reported best responses ranged across complete response, partial response or progressive disease. General study points: Newly diagnosed patients and complete responders had comparable diversity at baseline. Healthy donors were reported to have higher baseline TCR diversity than newly diagnosed patients.

About this clone itself: No antigen is known for it.

Generated by immunoSEQ multiplex PCR, the TCRdb table keeps only in-frame clones and is missing some. The sample includes 15,000 to 20,000 clones, around 75% of them seen just once. The CDR3 has 18 amino acids. V lost 1 base and J 2 bases, leaving 15 bases between the germline ends. The V gene's germline CDR1 is LGHNA and CDR2 YSLEER. The source of this sequence is a human donor with classical Hodgkin lymphoma. The input for sequencing was peripheral blood mononuclear cells (PBMCs), taken before the second cycle of nivolumab. The chain employs TRBV4-3 and TRBJ2-6; D is perhaps TRBD1 (5 bases). This CDR3 reads CASSQVEQRGAGANVLTF. As DNA, the CDR3 is TGCGCCAGCAGCCAAGTAGAGCAAAGGGGCGCTGGGGCCAACGTCCTGACTTTC.